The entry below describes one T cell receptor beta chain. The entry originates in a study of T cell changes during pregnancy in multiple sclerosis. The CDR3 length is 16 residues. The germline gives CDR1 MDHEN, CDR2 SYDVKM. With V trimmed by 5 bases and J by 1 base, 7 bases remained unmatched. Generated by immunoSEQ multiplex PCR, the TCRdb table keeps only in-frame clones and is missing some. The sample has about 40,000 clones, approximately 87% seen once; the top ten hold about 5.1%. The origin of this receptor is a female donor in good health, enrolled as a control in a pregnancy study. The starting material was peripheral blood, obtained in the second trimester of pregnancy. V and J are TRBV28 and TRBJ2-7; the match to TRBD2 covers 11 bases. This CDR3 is CASSKLAGARSYEQYF. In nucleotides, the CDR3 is TGTGCCAGCAGTAAACTAGCGGGGGCCAGATCCTACGAGCAGTACTTC.